This T cell receptor (beta chain) was identified in a study of cytomegalovirus exposure and HLA in healthy donors. Study-wide findings and caveats: Later, TCR association rates were found to vary by HLA locus, highest for DRB1 and lowest for HLA-C.

A note on this clone: No antigen is known for it.

Trimming at V came to 4 bases and at J to 4 bases, leaving 1 base not matched to a gene. Germline CDR1 SGDLS, CDR2 YYNGEE. The CDR3 contains 14 residues. Primers: 60 Vbeta forward and 13 Jbeta reverse. Sequenced by immunoSEQ multiplex PCR; TCRdb stores in-frame clones only, minus some. The table includes some 160,000 clones, approximately 80% detected once. The sequenced sample consisted of PBMCs. The chain couples TRBV9 to TRBJ2-3; 12 positions match TRBD2. The source of this sequence is a woman between 25 and 40 years old in good health and CMV-seronegative. DNA for the CDR3: TGTGCCAGCAGCCCTAGCGGGGGGGCAGATACGCAGTATTTT. Translated: CASSPSGGADTQYF.